This TCR beta chain comes out of a study of human T cells and chemical hapten exposure. The sample's time point: pre-sensitization, week 0. The treatment here: therapeutic diphenylcyclopropenone sensitization with weekly scalp DPC. Germline loops: CDR1 MNHNS, CDR2 SASEGT. This CDR3 has 11 residues. Each CDR3 protein gets one entry after TCRdb re-called the RACE reads with MiXCR. Here the sample spans 240,000 or so distinct CDR3 sequences, about 9.4% being singletons. The chain combines TRBV6-1 with TRBJ1-2, with D hard to call. The source of this sequence is a middle-aged woman with alopecia areata. Some clones in this sample may be carry-over from other donors' samples. Sequencing was performed on whole blood, taken in connection with sensitization to the hapten diphenylcyclopropenone (DPC). As DNA, the CDR3 is TGTTCTGGCGGGGTAGGGTATGGCTACACCTTC. It yields the protein CSGGVGYGYTF.